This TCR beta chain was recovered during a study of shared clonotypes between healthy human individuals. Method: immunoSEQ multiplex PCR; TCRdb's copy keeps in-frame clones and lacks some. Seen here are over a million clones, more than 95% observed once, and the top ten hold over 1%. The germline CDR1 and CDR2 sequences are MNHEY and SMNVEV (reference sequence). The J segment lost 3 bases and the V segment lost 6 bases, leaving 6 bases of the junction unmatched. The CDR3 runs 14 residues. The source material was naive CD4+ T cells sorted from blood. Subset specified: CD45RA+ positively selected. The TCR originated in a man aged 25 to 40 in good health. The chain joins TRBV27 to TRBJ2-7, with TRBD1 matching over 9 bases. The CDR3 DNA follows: TGTGCCAGCAGGGGCCGGGACAGGGACTACGAGCAGTACTTC. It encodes CASRGRDRDYEQYF.